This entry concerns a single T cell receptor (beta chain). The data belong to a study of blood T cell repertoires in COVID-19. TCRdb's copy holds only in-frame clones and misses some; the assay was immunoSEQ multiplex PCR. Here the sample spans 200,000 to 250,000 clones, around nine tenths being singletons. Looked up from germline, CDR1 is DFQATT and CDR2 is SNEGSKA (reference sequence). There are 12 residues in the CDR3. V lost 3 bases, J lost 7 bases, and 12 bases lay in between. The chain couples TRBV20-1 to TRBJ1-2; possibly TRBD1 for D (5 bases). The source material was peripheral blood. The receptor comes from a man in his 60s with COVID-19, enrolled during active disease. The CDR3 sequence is CSASAGFVGYTF. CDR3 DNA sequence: TGCAGTGCTAGTGCAGGGTTCGTTGGCTACACCTTC.